This record looks at one T cell receptor (beta chain) sequence and its context. Its antigen remains unidentified. The CDR3 is 14 residues long. CD4+ T cells specific for antigen were expanded with viral peptide pools by the ViraFEST assay before sequencing. Once cultured for around 11 days, the cells underwent separation to obtain CD4+ T cells. Prior SARS-CoV-2 infection was absent in the vaccine recipients, as shown by negative nucleocapsid antibodies. Cultures of about 2 million PBMC per well contained 10 IU/ml IL-2 plus 10 ug/ml peptides. The data were taken from a study of vaccination effects on CD4 cells after COVID-19. Study-wide context: Participants each got two BNT162b2 or mRNA-1273 vaccine doses. Study observations and caveats: Late post-vaccination, clones induced by infection and those induced by vaccine underwent marked clonal contraction.

The data were produced by immunoSEQ multiplex PCR, yet TCRdb's version contains in-frame clones alone and is incomplete. The profile covers tens of thousands of clones, with 73% appearing a single time and about 4.6% taken by the ten largest. The rearrangement uses TRBV12-1 and TRBJ1-5; TRBD1 was called by the table and not checked on the DNA. TRBV12-1 is a pseudogene segment. The sample was CD4+ T cells from PBMCs cultured with SARS-CoV-2 spike peptides, taken before COVID-19 vaccination. The source is a human donor who received a COVID-19 vaccine. The CDR3 DNA reads as TGTGCCAGCAGCTTTGGAGGGGGCAGGCAGCCCCAGCATTTT. Translation gives CASSFGGGRQPQHF.